What follows are 13 T cell receptor beta chains derived from one specimen sequenced in a study of blood T cell repertoires in COVID-19. Profiled with immunoSEQ multiplex PCR; TCRdb holds only in-frame clones, not every one. The table has under 500,000 clones, 80% to 90% seen once. The specimen sequenced was PBMCs or T cells enriched from blood (not recorded which). The receptor set was obtained from a man aged 25-40 years who had recovered from COVID-19.

This chain connects TRBV19 to TRBJ1-4; D remains ambiguous. CDR3 size: 15 residues. Trimming removed 4 bases from V and 7 bases from J, with 16 bases in between. Germline V gene sequence: CDR1 LNHDA, CDR2 SQIVND (reference sequence). The CDR3 DNA reads as TGTGCCAGTAGTAAGCTTCGAGCAAATGGTGAAAAACTGTTTTTT. It specifies CASSKLRANGEKLFF.

This sequence joins TRBV2 and TRBJ1-5, with D uncertain. With 0 bases removed from V and 5 bases from J, the gap between germline ends came to 11 bases. Germline-derived CDR1 and CDR2 are SNHLY and FYNNEI. This CDR3 comprises 15 residues. CDR3 sequence: CASSEAERTHQPQHF. In nucleotides, the CDR3 is TGTGCCAGCAGTGAAGCGGAGCGGACCCATCAGCCCCAGCATTTT.

The CDR3 DNA reads TGCGCCAGCAGCCAACGGACTAGCGACTCCTACGAGCAGTACTTC. Encoded protein: CASSQRTSDSYEQYF. The chain couples TRBV4-1 to TRBJ2-7; 9 bases agree with TRBD2. The junction had 2 bases not matched to a gene; V was cut back by 2 bases and J by 0 bases. CDR1 is MGHRA and CDR2 is YSYEKL in the germline V gene. The CDR3 extends over 15 amino acids.

The V call is TRBV24-1, the J call TRBJ2-2, with 8 bases aligning to TRBD2. Unmatched junction bases numbered 19, after V lost 5 bases and J lost 9 bases. The CDR3 spans 18 residues. CDR1 KGHDR and CDR2 SFDVKD come from the germline V gene. The CDR3 is CATSGLPGLGEGERELFF. DNA of the CDR3: TGTGCCACCAGTGGTCTCCCGGGACTAGGGGAAGGGGAGCGGGAGCTGTTTTTT.

The genes are TRBV2 and TRBJ2-7; 13 bases line up with TRBD2. Germline CDR1 and CDR2: SNHLY and FYNNEI. This CDR3 has 15 amino acids. With 5 bases clipped from V and 5 bases from J, the junction kept 6 bases outside the gene matches. In DNA form, the CDR3 reads TGTGCCAGCAGTCGGACTAGCGGGAGAGGTGACGAGCAGTACTTC. Translating it yields CASSRTSGRGDEQYF.

This clone was recorded many times. This chain connects TRBV12-3 or TRBV12-4 to TRBJ1-1; tentative D call: TRBD1 (5 bases). The CDR3 consists of 12 residues. With 2 bases removed from V and 10 bases from J, the gap between germline ends came to 11 bases. The CDR3 reads CASSLSRRGAFF. The CDR3 DNA is TGTGCCAGCAGTTTATCCAGGAGGGGAGCTTTCTTT.

The chain employs TRBV5-1 and TRBJ1-6, with TRBD1 matching 9 bases. J was trimmed by 10 bases and V by 2 bases; bases with no gene match: 7. CDR1 is SGHRS and CDR2 is YFSETQ in the germline V gene. This CDR3 has 15 residues. Here the CDR3 reads CASSLSGQGRSPLHF. The CDR3 coding sequence is TGCGCCAGCAGCTTATCGGGACAGGGAAGGTCACCCCTCCACTTT.

CDR3 nucleotides: TGTGCCAGCAGATACAGACAGACCTACGAGCAGTACTTC. Encoded protein: CASRYRQTYEQYF. The rearrangement links TRBV27 to TRBJ2-7, with D perhaps TRBD1 (5 bases). The germline V gene has CDR1 MNHEY and CDR2 SMNVEV (reference sequence). V was shortened by 6 bases and J by 2 bases, with 11 bases between the two germline ends. The CDR3 spans 13 residues.

This chain uses TRBV4-1 with TRBJ1-5, with a weak D call TRBD1 (5 bases). This CDR3 region has 14 residues. In germline, CDR1 is MGHRA, CDR2 YSYEKL. The ends were cut back, 2 bases at V and 6 bases at J, with 11 bases in the middle. In DNA form, the CDR3 reads TGCGCCAGCAGCCAATCAGGGCAGGTTCAGCCCCAGCATTTT. It is translated as CASSQSGQVQPQHF.

The chain uses TRBV11-2 and TRBJ1-1, with TRBD1 matching over 7 bases. The germline V gene encodes CDR1 SGHAT and CDR2 FQNNGV. The CDR3 runs 15 residues. V lost 5 bases, J lost 5 bases, and 11 bases stayed unmatched. DNA of the CDR3: TGTGCCAGCAGCCACAGACAGGGAATTAGGACTGAAGCTTTCTTT. Protein: CASSHRQGIRTEAFF.

In DNA, the CDR3 is TGTGCCAGCGGGCTACGCACAGATACGCAGTATTTT. Its translation: CASGLRTDTQYF. The chain carries TRBV6-5 and TRBJ2-3; the D is unclear. V lost 8 bases to trimming and J lost 1 base, with 7 bases between them. Germline V gene lookup returns CDR1 MNHEY and CDR2 SVGAGI. The CDR3 spans 12 residues.

This chain joins TRBV3-1 (or the pseudogene TRBV3-2) and TRBJ1-1, with D maybe TRBD1 (5 bases). Germline loops: CDR1 LGHDT, CDR2 YNNKEL (reference sequence). The CDR3 has 13 residues. Deletions cut 2 bases from V and 8 bases from J, with 12 bases between. CDR3 residues: CASSQLDRWEAFF. The CDR3 DNA sequence: TGTGCCAGCAGCCAACTAGACAGATGGGAAGCTTTCTTT.

The chain employs TRBV5-6 and TRBJ2-1, with TRBD2 matching over 7 bases. Trimming took 1 base from V and 6 from J; bases not matched to a gene: 4. From germline, CDR1 is SGHDT and CDR2 YYEEEE. The CDR3 length is 14 residues. CDR3 in DNA: TGTGCCAGCAGCTTGATCTTAGCGGGCAATGAGCAGTTCTTC. As protein: CASSLILAGNEQFF.